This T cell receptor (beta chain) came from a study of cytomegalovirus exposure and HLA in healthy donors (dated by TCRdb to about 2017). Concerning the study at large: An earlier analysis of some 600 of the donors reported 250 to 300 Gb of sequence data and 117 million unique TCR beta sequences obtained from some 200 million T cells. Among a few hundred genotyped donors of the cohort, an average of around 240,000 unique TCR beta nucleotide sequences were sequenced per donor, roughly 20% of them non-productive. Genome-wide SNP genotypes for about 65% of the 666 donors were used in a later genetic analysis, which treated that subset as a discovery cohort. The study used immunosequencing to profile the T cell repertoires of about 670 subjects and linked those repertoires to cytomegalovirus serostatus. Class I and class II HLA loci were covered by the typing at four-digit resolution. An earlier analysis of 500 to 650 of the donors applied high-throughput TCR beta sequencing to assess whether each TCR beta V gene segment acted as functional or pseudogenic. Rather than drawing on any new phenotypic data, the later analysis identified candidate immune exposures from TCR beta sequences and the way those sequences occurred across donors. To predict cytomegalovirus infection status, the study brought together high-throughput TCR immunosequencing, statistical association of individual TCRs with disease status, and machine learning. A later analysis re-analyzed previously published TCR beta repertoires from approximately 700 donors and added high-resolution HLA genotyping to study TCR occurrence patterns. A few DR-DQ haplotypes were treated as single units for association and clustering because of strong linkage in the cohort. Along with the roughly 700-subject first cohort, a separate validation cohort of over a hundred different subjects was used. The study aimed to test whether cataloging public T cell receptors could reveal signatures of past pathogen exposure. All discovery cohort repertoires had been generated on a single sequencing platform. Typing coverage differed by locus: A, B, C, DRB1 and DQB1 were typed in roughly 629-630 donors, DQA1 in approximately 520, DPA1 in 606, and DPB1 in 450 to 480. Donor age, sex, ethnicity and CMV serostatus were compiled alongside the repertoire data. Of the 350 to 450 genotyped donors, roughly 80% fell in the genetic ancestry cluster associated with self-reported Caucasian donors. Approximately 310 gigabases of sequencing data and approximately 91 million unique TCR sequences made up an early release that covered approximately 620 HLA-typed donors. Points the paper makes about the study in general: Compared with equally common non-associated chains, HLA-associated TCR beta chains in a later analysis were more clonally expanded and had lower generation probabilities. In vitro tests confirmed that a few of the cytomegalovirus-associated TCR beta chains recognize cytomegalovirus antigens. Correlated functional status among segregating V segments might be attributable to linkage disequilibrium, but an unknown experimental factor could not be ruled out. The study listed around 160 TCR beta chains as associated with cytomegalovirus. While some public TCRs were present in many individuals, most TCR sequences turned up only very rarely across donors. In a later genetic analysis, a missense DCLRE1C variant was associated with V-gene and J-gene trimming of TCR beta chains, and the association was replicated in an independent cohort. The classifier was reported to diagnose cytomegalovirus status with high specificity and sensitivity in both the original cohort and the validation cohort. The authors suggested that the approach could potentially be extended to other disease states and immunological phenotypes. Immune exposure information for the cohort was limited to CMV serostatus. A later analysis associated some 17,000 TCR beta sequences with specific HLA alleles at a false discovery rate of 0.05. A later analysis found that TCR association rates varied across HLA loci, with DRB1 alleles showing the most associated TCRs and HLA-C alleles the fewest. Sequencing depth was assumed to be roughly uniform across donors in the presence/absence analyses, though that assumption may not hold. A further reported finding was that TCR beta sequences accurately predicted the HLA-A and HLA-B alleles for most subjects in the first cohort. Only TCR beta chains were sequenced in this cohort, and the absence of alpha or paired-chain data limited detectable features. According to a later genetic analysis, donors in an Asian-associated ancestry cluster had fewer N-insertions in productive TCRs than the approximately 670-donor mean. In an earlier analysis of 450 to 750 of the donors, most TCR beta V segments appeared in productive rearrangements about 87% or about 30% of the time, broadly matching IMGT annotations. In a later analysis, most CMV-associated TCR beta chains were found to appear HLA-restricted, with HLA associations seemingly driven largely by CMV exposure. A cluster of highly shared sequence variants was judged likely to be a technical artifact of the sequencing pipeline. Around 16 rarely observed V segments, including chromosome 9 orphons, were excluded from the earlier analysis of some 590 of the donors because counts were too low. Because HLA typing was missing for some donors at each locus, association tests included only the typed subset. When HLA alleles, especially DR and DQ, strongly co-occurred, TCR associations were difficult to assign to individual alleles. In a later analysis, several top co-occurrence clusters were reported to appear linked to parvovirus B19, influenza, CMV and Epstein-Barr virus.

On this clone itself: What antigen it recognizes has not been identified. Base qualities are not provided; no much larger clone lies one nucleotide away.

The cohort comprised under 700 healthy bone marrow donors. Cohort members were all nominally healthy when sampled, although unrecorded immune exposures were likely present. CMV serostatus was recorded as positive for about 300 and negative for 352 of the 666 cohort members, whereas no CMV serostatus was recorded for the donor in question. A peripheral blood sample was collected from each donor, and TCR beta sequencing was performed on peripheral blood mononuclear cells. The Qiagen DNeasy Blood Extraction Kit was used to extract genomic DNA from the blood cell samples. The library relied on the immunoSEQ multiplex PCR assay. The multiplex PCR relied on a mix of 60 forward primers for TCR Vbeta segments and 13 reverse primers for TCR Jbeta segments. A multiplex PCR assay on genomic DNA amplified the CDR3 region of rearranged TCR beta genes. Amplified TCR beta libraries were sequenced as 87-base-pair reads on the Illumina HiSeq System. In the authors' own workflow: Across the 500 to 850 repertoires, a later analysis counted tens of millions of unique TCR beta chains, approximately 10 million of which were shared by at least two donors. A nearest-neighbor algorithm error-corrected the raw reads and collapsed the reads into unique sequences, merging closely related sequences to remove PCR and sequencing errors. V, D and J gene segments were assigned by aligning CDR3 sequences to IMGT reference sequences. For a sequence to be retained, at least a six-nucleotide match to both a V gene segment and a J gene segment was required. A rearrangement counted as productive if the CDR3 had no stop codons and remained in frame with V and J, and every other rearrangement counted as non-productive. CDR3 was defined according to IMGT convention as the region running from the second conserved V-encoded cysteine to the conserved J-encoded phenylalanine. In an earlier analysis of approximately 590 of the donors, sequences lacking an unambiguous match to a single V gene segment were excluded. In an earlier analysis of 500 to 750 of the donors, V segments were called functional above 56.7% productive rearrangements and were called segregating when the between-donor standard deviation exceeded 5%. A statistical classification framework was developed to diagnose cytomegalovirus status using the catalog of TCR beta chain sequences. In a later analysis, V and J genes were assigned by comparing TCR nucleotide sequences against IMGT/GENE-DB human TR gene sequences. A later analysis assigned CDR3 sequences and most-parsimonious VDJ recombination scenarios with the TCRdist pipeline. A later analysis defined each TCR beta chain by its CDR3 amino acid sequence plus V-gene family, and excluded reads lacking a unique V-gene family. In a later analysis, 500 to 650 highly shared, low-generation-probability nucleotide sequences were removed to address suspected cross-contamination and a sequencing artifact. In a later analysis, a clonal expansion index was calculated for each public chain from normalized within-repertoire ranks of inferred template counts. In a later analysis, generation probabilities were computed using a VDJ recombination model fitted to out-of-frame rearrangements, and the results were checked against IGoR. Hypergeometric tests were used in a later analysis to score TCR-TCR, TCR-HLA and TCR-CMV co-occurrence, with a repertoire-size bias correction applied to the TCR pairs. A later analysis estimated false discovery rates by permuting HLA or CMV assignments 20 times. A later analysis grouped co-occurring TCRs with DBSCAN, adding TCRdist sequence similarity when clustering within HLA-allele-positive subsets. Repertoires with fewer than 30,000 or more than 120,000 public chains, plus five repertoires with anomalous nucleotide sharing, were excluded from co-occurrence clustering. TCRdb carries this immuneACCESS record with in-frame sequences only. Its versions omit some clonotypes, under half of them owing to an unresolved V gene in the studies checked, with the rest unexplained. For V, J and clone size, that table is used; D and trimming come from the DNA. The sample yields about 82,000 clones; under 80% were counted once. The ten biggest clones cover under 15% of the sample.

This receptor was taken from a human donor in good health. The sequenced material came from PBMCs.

The DNA is as follows: TGTGCCAGCAGTTACTCCCCTAGCGGGGGAGACTACGAGCAGTACTTC. Its coded protein is CASSYSPSGGDYEQYF. The chain couples TRBV6-5 to TRBJ2-5; 10 bases in the junction line up with TRBD2. The last part of the DNA fits TRBJ2-7 better; the J call may be wrong. Based on the germline V gene, the CDR1 and CDR2 sequences are MNHEY and SVGAGI. Counted from cysteine to phenylalanine, this CDR3 has 16 amino acids. The read is trimmed to its CDR3 DNA, 48 bases read in frame from base 1.